Included here is one T cell receptor beta chain sequence, with context. The CDR3 is 14 residues long. Germline values: CDR1 MNHNS, CDR2 SASEGT. The V end was cut by 7 bases, the J end by 1 base, with 11 bases between. These data originate in a study of identical twins. TCRdb reanalysed the 5' RACE reads using MiXCR and keeps one entry per CDR3 protein. The sample lists 640,000 or so distinct CDR3 sequences; 6.1% were seen once. The receptor's source is a man between 18 and 29 years old in good health. The sample consisted of naive T cells sorted from blood. The chain joins TRBV6-1 to TRBJ1-5; D might be TRBD1 (5 bases). The CDR3 DNA is TGTGCCAGCAATCAACGGGGGAGCAATCAGCCCCAGCATTTT. This codes for CASNQRGSNQPQHF.